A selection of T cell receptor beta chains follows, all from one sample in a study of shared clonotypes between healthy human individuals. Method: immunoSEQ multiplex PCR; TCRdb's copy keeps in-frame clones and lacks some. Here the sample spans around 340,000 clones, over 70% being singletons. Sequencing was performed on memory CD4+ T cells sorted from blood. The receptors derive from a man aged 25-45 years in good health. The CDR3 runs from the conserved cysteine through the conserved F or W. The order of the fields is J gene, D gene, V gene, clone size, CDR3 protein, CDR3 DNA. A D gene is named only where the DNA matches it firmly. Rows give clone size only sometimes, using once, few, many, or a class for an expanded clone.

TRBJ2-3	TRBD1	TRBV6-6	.	CASSYGDSFFTDTQYF	TGTGCCAGCAGTTACGGGGACAGCTTTTTCACAGATACGCAGTATTTT
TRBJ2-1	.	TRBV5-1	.	CASSLDLNEQFF	TGCGCCAGCAGCTTGGACTTGAATGAGCAGTTCTTC
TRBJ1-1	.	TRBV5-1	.	CASSLRRQGTEAFF	TGCGCCAGCAGCTTGAGACGCCAGGGCACTGAAGCTTTCTTT
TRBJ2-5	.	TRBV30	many	CAWSVRTVQETQYF	TGTGCCTGGAGTGTTCGGACAGTGCAAGAGACCCAGTACTTC
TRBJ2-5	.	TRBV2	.	CASSELAGGETQYF	TGTGCCAGCAGTGAATTGGCAGGAGGGGAGACCCAGTACTTC
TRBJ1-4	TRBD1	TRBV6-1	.	CASKQTGEFEKLFF	TGTGCCAGCAAACAGACAGGGGAGTTCGAAAAACTGTTTTTT
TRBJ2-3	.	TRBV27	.	CASSLWGDTQYF	TGTGCCAGCAGTTTGTGGGGGGATACGCAGTATTTT
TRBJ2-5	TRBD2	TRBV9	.	CASSPRTSMTGETQYF	TGTGCCAGCAGCCCGCGGACTAGCATGACAGGAGAGACCCAGTACTTC
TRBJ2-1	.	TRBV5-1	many	CASSLALRGPENEQFF	TGCGCCAGCAGCTTGGCGTTGCGGGGGCCCGAAAATGAGCAGTTCTTC
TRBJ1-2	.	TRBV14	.	CASSQWGRGDGYTF	TGTGCCAGCAGCCAATGGGGGCGAGGAGACGGCTACACCTTC
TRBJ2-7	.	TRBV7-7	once	CASSRGAGYEQYF	TGTGCTAGCTCCCGTGGGGCAGGCTACGAGCAGTACTTC
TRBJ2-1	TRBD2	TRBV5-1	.	CASSLGGGAYNEQFF	TGCGCCAGCAGCTTGGGCGGGGGTGCCTACAATGAGCAGTTCTTC